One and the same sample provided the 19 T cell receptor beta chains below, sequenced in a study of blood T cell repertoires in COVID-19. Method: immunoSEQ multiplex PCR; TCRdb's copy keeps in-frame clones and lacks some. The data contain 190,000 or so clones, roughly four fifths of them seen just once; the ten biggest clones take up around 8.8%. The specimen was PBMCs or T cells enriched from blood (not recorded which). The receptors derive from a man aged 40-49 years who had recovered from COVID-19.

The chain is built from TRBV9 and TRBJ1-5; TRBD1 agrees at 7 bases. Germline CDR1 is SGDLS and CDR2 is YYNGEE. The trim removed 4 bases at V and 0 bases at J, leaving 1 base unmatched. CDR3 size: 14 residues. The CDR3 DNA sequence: TGTGCCAGCAGCACAGGGGATAGCAATCAGCCCCAGCATTTT. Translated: CASSTGDSNQPQHF.

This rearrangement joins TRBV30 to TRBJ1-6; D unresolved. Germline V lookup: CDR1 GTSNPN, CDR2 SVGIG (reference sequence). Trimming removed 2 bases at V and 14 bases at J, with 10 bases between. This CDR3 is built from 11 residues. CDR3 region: CAWSSGSALHF. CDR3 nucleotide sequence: TGTGCCTGGAGTTCGGGGTCGGCCCTCCACTTT.

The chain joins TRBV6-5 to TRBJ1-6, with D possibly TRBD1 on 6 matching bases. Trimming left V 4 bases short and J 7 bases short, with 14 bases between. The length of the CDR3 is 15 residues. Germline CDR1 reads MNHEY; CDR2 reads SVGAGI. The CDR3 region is CASSWTFQGNSPLHF. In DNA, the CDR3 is TGTGCCAGCAGTTGGACATTTCAGGGGAATTCACCCCTCCACTTT.

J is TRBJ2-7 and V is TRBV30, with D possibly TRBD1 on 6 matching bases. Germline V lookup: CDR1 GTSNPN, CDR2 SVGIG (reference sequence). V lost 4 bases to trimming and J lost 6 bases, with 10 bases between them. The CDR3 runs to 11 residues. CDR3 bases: TGTGCCTGGAAACAGGGCGGCGAGCAGTACTTC. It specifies CAWKQGGEQYF. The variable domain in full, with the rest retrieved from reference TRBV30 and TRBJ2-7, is SQTIHQWPATLVQPVGSPLSLECTVEGTSNPNLYWYRQAAGRGLQLLFYSVGIGQISSEVPQNLSASRPQDRQFILSSKKLLLSDSGFYLCAWKQGGEQYFGPGTRLTVT.

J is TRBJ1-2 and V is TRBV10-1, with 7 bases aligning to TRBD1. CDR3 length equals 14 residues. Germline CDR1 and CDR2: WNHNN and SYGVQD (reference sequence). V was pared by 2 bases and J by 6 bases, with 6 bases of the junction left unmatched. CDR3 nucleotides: TGCGCCAGCAGTGAGGCAGGGGGTGACCATGGCTACACCTTC. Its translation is CASSEAGGDHGYTF.

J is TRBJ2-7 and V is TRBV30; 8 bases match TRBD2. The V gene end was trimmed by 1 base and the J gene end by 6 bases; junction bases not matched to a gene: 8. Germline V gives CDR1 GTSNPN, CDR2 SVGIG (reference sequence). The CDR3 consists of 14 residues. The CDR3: CAWSDWREEGEQYF. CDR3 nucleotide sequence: TGTGCCTGGAGTGATTGGCGGGAGGAAGGCGAGCAGTACTTC.

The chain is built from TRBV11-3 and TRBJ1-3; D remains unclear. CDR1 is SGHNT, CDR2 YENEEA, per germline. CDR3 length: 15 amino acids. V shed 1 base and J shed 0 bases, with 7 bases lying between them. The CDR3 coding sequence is TGTGCCAGCAGCTTAGCAGGCCCCTCTGGAAACACCATATATTTT. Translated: CASSLAGPSGNTIYF.

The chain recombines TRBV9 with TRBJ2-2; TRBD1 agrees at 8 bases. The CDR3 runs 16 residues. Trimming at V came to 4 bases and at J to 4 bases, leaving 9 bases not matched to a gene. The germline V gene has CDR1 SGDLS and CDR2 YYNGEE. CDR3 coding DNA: TGTGCCAGCAGCTTGAGGACAGGGACCGTCACCGGGGAGCTGTTTTTT. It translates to CASSLRTGTVTGELFF.

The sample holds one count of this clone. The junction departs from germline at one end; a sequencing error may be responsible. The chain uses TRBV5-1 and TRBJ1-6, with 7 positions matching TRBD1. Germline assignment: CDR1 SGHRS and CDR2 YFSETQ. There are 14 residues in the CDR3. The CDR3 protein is CASSSRQGNSSLHF. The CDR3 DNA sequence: TGCGCCAGCAGCTCCAGACAGGGAAATTCATCCCTCCACTTT.

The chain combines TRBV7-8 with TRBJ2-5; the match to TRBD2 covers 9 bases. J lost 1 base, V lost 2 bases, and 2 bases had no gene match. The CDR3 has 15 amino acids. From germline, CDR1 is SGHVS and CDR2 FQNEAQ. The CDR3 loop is CASSLLGLAQETQYF. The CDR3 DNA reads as TGTGCCAGCAGCTTATTGGGACTAGCCCAAGAGACCCAGTACTTC.

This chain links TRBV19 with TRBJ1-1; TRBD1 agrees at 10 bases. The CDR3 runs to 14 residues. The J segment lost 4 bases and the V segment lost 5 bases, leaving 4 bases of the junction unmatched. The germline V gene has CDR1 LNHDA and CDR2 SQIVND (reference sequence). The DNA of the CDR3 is TGTGCCAGTAGTGCGGACAGGGGGACCACTGAAGCTTTCTTT. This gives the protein CASSADRGTTEAFF.

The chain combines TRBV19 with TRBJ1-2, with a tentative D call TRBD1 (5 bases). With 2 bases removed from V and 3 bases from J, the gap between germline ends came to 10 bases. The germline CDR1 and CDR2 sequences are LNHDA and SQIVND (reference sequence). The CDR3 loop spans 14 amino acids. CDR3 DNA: TGTGCCAGTAGTATAATTGGCAGGGACTATGGCTACACCTTC. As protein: CASSIIGRDYGYTF.

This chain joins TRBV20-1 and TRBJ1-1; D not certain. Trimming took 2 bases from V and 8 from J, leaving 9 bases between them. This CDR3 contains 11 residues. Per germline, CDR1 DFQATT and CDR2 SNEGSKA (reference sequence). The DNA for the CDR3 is TGCAGTGCTAGAAATGCGAGGGAAGCTTTCTTT. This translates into CSARNAREAFF.

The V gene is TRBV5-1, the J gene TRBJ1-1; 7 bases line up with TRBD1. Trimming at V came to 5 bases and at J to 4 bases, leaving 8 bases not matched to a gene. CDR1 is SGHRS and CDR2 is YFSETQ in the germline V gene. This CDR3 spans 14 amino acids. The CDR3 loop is CASRTGLASTEAFF. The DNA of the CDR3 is TGCGCCAGCAGGACAGGGTTGGCATCCACTGAAGCTTTCTTT.

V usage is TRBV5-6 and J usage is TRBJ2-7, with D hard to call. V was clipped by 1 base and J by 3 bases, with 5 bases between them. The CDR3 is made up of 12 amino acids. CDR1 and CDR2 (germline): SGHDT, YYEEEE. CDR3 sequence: CASSLSLYEQYF. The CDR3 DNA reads TGTGCCAGCAGCTTGAGCCTCTACGAGCAGTACTTC.

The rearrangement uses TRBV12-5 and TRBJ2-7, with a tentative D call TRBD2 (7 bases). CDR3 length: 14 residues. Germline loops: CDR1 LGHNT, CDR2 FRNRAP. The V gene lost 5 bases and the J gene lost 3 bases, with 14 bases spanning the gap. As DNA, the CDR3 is TGTGCTAGTGGTGGGGGGCGGGAGATCTACGAGCAGTACTTC. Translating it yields CASGGGREIYEQYF.

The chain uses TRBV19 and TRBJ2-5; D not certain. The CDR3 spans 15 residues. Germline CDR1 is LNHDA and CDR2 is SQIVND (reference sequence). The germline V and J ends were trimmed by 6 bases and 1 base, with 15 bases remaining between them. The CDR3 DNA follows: TGTGCCAGTAGGACATACGACATAAGCCAAGAGACCCAGTACTTC. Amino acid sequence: CASRTYDISQETQYF.

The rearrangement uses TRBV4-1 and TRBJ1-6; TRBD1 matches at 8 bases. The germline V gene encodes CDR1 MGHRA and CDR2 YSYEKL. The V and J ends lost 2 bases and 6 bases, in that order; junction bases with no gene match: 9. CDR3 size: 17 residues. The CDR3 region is CASSQPGTGVTNSPLHF. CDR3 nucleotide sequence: TGCGCCAGCAGCCAACCCGGGACAGGCGTGACTAATTCACCCCTCCACTTT.

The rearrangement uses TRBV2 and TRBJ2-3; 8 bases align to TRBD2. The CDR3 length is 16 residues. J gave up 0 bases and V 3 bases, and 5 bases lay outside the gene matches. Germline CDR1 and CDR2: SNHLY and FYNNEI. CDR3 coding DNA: TGTGCCAGCAGTGATATGGGCGGGAGGAGCACAGATACGCAGTATTTT. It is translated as CASSDMGGRSTDTQYF.